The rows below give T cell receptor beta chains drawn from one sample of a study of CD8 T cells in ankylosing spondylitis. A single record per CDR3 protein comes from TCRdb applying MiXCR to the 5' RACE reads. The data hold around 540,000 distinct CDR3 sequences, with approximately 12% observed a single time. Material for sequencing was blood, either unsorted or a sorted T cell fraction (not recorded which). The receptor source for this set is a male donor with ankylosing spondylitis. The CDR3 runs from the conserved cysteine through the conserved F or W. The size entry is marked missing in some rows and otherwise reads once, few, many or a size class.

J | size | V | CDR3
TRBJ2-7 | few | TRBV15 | CATSQGGVSYEQYF
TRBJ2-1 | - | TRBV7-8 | CASSLGAAGGPSLYEQFF
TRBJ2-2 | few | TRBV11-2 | CASSLRGLANGELFF
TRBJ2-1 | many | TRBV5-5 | CASSVGLAGGNEQFF
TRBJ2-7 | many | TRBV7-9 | CASTLSGGISYEQYF
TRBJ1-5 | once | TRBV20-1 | CCARDWTRGVNQPQHF
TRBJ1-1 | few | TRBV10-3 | CAISDLGRGTEAFF
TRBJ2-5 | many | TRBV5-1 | CASSFRGSPLAGVQETQYF
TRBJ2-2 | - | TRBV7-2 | CASSPRRLAHTGELFF
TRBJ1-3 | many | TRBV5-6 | CASRTGTGAGNTIYF
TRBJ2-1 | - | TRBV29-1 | CSVPPPGGLRWNEQFF
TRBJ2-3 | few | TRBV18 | CASSPRRTSTDTQYF
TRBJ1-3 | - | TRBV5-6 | CASSFFRNSGNTIYF
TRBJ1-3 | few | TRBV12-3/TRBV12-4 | CASSPYVGGNTIYF